This TCR beta chain was recovered during a study of tumor-infiltrating lymphocytes in primary liver carcinoma (dated by TCRdb to between 2016 and 2019). Background on the whole study: Between late 2015 and March 2016, roughly five patients in China with histopathologically diagnosed primary liver carcinoma had surgical resection. Hepatocellular carcinoma (four) or combined HCC and intrahepatic cholangiocarcinoma (one) was present in the five patients, who were three men and two women aged 30 to 69 years. Tumors of the five patients were stage T1-T3 N0M0 with maximum diameters of 4.2 to 10 cm. Samples yielded roughly 3.65 to 7.5 million productive TCRbeta reads; read depth did not differ significantly between tissue types. For each liver tumor, the study sampled five regions along with adjacent normal tissue and blood, and applied TCRbeta repertoire sequencing, expression microarrays and whole-exome sequencing. A total of roughly 35 specimens from 5 patients, comprising 25 or so tumor regions, 5 adjacent noncancerous liver tissues and 5 peripheral blood samples, were covered by TCRbeta repertoire sequencing. Technical replicate repertoires showed high reproducibility, with mean shared-clone rates near 0.89 and correlation coefficients above 0.95. On the study overall, not on this receptor specifically: Comparison of CD4+ and CD8+ T cell repertoires was precluded by the use of bulk unsorted samples. The top 250 clones accounted for a significantly greater share of the repertoire in tumors than in blood (p = 0.039). With just four or five patients in the study, the authors point out that the findings should be validated in a larger study. Because only the TCR beta chain was sequenced and unpaired alpha chains were not captured, true repertoire diversity is likely underestimated. Pairs of tumor regions showed greater repertoire overlap (mean roughly 35%) than tumor-adjacent pairs (roughly 17%) or tumor-blood pairs (about 14%), which is consistent with antigen-driven expansion.

This clonotype has a handful of counts. Which antigen it targets is not known. No much larger clone exists at a distance of one base, and base qualities are not known. Using a constant-region primer and ProtoScript II reverse transcriptase, TCRbeta-specific cDNA was reverse-transcribed from around 500 ng total RNA. The TCRbeta libraries were prepared through three rounds of nested multiplex PCR following a slightly modified ARM-PCR procedure. The first two PCR rounds used multiplex TRBV1-TRBV30 forward primers with a Cbeta reverse primer, each for about 10 cycles. Sample barcodes and Illumina adapters were added in a final 25-cycle PCR using Deep VentR polymerase. Before sequencing, amplicons between 200 and 500 bp were purified from gel using a QIAquick gel extraction kit. An Illumina HiSeq 2500 was used to sequence the TCRbeta amplicons, generating 250-bp paired-end reads. The paper's data handling went like this. Reads were quality-trimmed with Trimmomatic v0.33, and paired reads were merged with FLASH v1.2.11 to recover full CDR3 sequences. V, D and J germline segments were assigned to the rearranged TCRbeta sequences by MiGEC v1.2.1b. Clonotype statistics and Shannon-Wiener diversity indices were calculated with VDJtools v1.0.0. Except for diversity analysis, only the 250 most abundant clonotypes of each sample were used in subsequent analyses to reduce sampling bias. TCRdb passed the public sequencing reads through fastp at Q25 and MiXCR, retaining productive beta sequences. Rows are unified per CDR3 protein, each entry keeping the most common DNA and genes. TCRdb's processing, not the authors', yielded these V and J calls. In this sample the table shows hundreds of thousands of distinct CDR3 sequences, 65% of which occur a single time. Around 9.5% of the sample is taken by the ten largest.

The CDR3 covers 14 residues, taking in both the cysteine and the phenylalanine. Just the 42-base CDR3 DNA is kept, in frame starting at base 1. CDR1 SGHAT and CDR2 FQNNGV are derived from the germline V gene. Relative to germline, V is missing 4 bases and J is missing 9 bases, with 7 bases of the junction outside any gene match. TRIzol reagent was used to extract blood RNA from unsorted whole blood, while the DNeasy Blood & Tissue kit provided the germline DNA. At the time of sampling, the patients were treatment-naive and had chronic HBV infection. Before surgery, approximately 4.3 milliliters of peripheral blood were drawn into K2EDTA tubes.

Source material: peripheral blood. The chain is assembled from TRBV11-2 and TRBJ2-7; 12 central bases correspond to TRBD2. The clonotype originates from a man in his forties with primary liver carcinoma and hepatitis B virus infection. The CDR3 protein is CASSSTSGRLVQYF. The sequence in DNA is TGTGCCAGCAGCTCAACTAGCGGGAGGTTGGTGCAGTACTTC.